This is a list of T cell receptor beta chains from one sample in a study of neurological immune-mediated disorders. TCRdb fed the 5' RACE reads into MiXCR, producing one record per CDR3 protein. This sample has 50,000 or so distinct CDR3 sequences; roughly 10% occur once, and the top ten carry less than 2%. The sequencing sample was made of PBMCs. Receptor source: a man aged 55 to 70 in good health. The CDR3 runs from the conserved cysteine through the conserved F or W. A D gene is named only where the DNA matches it firmly. Clone size is not always given. Where it is, it says once, few, many or a class for expanded clones.

J gene: TRBJ2-7; D gene: NA; V gene: TRBV7-2; clone size: many; CDR3 DNA: TGTGCCAGCAGCCAAAAGCTCTACGAGCAGTACTTC; CDR3 protein: CASSQKLYEQYF
J gene: TRBJ1-4; D gene: NA; V gene: TRBV5-1; clone size: many; CDR3 DNA: TGCACCAGCAGCTTGGTCGGGGTTTGGGAAAAACTGTTTTTT; CDR3 protein: CTSSLVGVWEKLFF
J gene: TRBJ2-2; D gene: NA; V gene: TRBV9; clone size: many; CDR3 DNA: TGTGCCAGCAGCGTAGTCCCGAAGGCAGGGGACACCGGGGAGCTGTTTTTT; CDR3 protein: CASSVVPKAGDTGELFF
J gene: TRBJ2-7; D gene: NA; V gene: TRBV21-1; clone size: many; CDR3 DNA: TGTGCCAGCAGCGGGGGTTACGAGCAGTACTTC; CDR3 protein: CASSGGYEQYF
J gene: TRBJ1-2; D gene: NA; V gene: TRBV5-6; clone size: many; CDR3 DNA: TGTGCCAGCAGACCCACAGGGATGGACTATGGCTACACCTTC; CDR3 protein: CASRPTGMDYGYTF
J gene: TRBJ1-3; D gene: TRBD1; V gene: TRBV7-9; clone size: many; CDR3 DNA: TGTGCCAGCAGCCTGGACAGGACCCTCTCTGGAAACACCATATATTTT; CDR3 protein: CASSLDRTLSGNTIYF
J gene: TRBJ1-4; D gene: NA; V gene: TRBV20-1; clone size: many; CDR3 DNA: TGCAGTGCTAGCATCAGAACAGGGTTGGGAGAAAAACTGTTTTTT; CDR3 protein: CSASIRTGLGEKLFF
J gene: TRBJ1-2; D gene: NA; V gene: TRBV7-2; clone size: many; CDR3 DNA: TGTGCCAGCAACCTCAGACGGACCAGGGGTGGCTACACCTTC; CDR3 protein: CASNLRRTRGGYTF
J gene: TRBJ2-7; D gene: TRBD1; V gene: TRBV27; clone size: many; CDR3 DNA: TGTGCCAGCAGTTTTACAGGGGGCCCATCCTACGAGCAGTACTTC; CDR3 protein: CASSFTGGPSYEQYF
J gene: TRBJ1-5; D gene: NA; V gene: TRBV20-1; clone size: many; CDR3 DNA: TGCAGTGCTAGAGCTATACAGGGATCGAATCAGCCCCAGCATTTT; CDR3 protein: CSARAIQGSNQPQHF
J gene: TRBJ1-1; D gene: TRBD1; V gene: TRBV6-2/TRBV6-3; clone size: few; CDR3 DNA: TGTGCCAGCAGTTACCCCCTCAGGGGGCTCGGCACTGAAGCTTTCTTT; CDR3 protein: CASSYPLRGLGTEAFF
J gene: TRBJ1-2; D gene: NA; V gene: TRBV11-1; clone size: many; CDR3 DNA: TGTGCCAGCAGCTCCTTAAGGGGGGCCACGGTCGGCTACACCTTC; CDR3 protein: CASSSLRGATVGYTF
J gene: TRBJ1-1; D gene: NA; V gene: TRBV15; clone size: NA; CDR3 DNA: TGTGCCACCAGCAGAGTAGGGGCGGGCACTGAAGCTTTCTTT; CDR3 protein: CATSRVGAGTEAFF
J gene: TRBJ2-5; D gene: TRBD1; V gene: TRBV11-2; clone size: NA; CDR3 DNA: TGTGCCAGCAGCCCGCCCGGGACAGGAGGGGAGACCCAGTACTTC; CDR3 protein: CASSPPGTGGETQYF
J gene: TRBJ1-1; D gene: NA; V gene: TRBV20-1; clone size: many; CDR3 DNA: TGCAGTGCTAGAACACCGCCAACAGGGTTACCATTTGGCACTGAAGCTTTCTTT; CDR3 protein: CSARTPPTGLPFGTEAFF
J gene: TRBJ1-2; D gene: NA; V gene: TRBV7-2; clone size: many; CDR3 DNA: TGTGCCAGCAGCCCGACAGGCAGTTCTTATGGCTACACCTTC; CDR3 protein: CASSPTGSSYGYTF
J gene: TRBJ2-2; D gene: NA; V gene: TRBV20-1; clone size: many; CDR3 DNA: TGCAGTGCTACGGGACGGGCGAACACCGGGGAGCTGTTTTTT; CDR3 protein: CSATGRANTGELFF
J gene: TRBJ1-1; D gene: NA; V gene: TRBV7-2; clone size: many; CDR3 DNA: TGTGCCAGCAGCTTAGGGGAGGTGGGTGGGGCTTTCTTT; CDR3 protein: CASSLGEVGGAFF
J gene: TRBJ2-2; D gene: NA; V gene: TRBV30; clone size: NA; CDR3 DNA: TGTGCCTGGAGTGTCCTGGGCGGGATCGACACCGGGGAGCTGTTTTTT; CDR3 protein: CAWSVLGGIDTGELFF
J gene: TRBJ2-3; D gene: NA; V gene: TRBV20-1; clone size: many; CDR3 DNA: TGCAGTGCTCGGACCCGAGGTCACCAAGGCACAGATACGCAGTATTTT; CDR3 protein: CSARTRGHQGTDTQYF
J gene: TRBJ2-5; D gene: TRBD2; V gene: TRBV7-8; clone size: many; CDR3 DNA: TGTGCCAGCAGCTTGGAGGGTGGGACTAGCCCCTCGCGGACCCAGTACTTC; CDR3 protein: CASSLEGGTSPSRTQYF
J gene: TRBJ2-3; D gene: TRBD2; V gene: TRBV3-1; clone size: NA; CDR3 DNA: TGTGCCAGCAGCCGGACTAGCGAAGGAGATACGCAGTATTTT; CDR3 protein: CASSRTSEGDTQYF
J gene: TRBJ2-7; D gene: TRBD1; V gene: TRBV6-1; clone size: many; CDR3 DNA: TGTGCCAGCAGTGAAAGGGGGACAGCAGCCGAGCAGTACTTC; CDR3 protein: CASSERGTAAEQYF
J gene: TRBJ2-5; D gene: TRBD1; V gene: TRBV29-1; clone size: many; CDR3 DNA: TGCAGCGTTGAAGGAGTAGTCGGGGACAGCCAAGAGACCCAGTACTTC; CDR3 protein: CSVEGVVGDSQETQYF
J gene: TRBJ1-4; D gene: TRBD1; V gene: TRBV7-2; clone size: NA; CDR3 DNA: TGTGCCAGCAGCTCTCTGGTACAGGGGCTTAATGAAAAACTGTTTTTT; CDR3 protein: CASSSLVQGLNEKLFF
J gene: TRBJ2-2; D gene: TRBD1; V gene: TRBV20-1; clone size: many; CDR3 DNA: TGCAGTGCTTACCCGGGACAGGCGAAGGGGGAGCTGTTTTTT; CDR3 protein: CSAYPGQAKGELFF
J gene: TRBJ2-3; D gene: NA; V gene: TRBV7-8; clone size: many; CDR3 DNA: TGTGCCAGCAGCTTAAAACCGGGACTGGGCACAGATACGCAGTATTTT; CDR3 protein: CASSLKPGLGTDTQYF
J gene: TRBJ2-3; D gene: NA; V gene: TRBV25-1; clone size: many; CDR3 DNA: TGTGCCAGCAGTGGATTGAGGGGGCGGGGGCCCACAGATACGCAGTATTTT; CDR3 protein: CASSGLRGRGPTDTQYF
J gene: TRBJ2-3; D gene: NA; V gene: TRBV7-2; clone size: many; CDR3 DNA: TGTGCCAGCAGCGCGGACTGGAGAGCAGATACGCAGTATTTT; CDR3 protein: CASSADWRADTQYF
J gene: TRBJ2-1; D gene: NA; V gene: TRBV5-1; clone size: NA; CDR3 DNA: TGCGCCAGCAATTCACAGGTCAATGAGCAGTTCTTC; CDR3 protein: CASNSQVNEQFF
J gene: TRBJ1-5; D gene: NA; V gene: TRBV9; clone size: many; CDR3 DNA: TGTGCCAGCAGCCCCGGTTGGGGCCCCGGACAGCAGCCCCAGCATTTT; CDR3 protein: CASSPGWGPGQQPQHF
J gene: TRBJ1-6; D gene: NA; V gene: TRBV19; clone size: few; CDR3 DNA: TGTGCCAGTAGTTCCGACCCGAATTCACCCCTCCACTTT; CDR3 protein: CASSSDPNSPLHF
J gene: TRBJ2-7; D gene: TRBD2; V gene: TRBV7-2; clone size: NA; CDR3 DNA: TGTGCCAGCAGCTTAAGCCTTAGCGGGACTGGTGAGCAGTACTTC; CDR3 protein: CASSLSLSGTGEQYF
J gene: TRBJ1-5; D gene: NA; V gene: TRBV10-3; clone size: many; CDR3 DNA: TGTGCCATCAGTGAGTCGGGCGGGAATCAGCCCCAGCATTTT; CDR3 protein: CAISESGGNQPQHF
J gene: TRBJ2-7; D gene: NA; V gene: TRBV6-5; clone size: NA; CDR3 DNA: TGTGCCAGCAGTTACGGTTCGAGCTCCTACGAGCAGTACTTC; CDR3 protein: CASSYGSSSYEQYF
J gene: TRBJ1-1; D gene: NA; V gene: TRBV28; clone size: many; CDR3 DNA: TGTGCCAGCAGAATCCCTGTGGGGGGTGAAGCTTTCTTT; CDR3 protein: CASRIPVGGEAFF
J gene: TRBJ1-5; D gene: NA; V gene: TRBV18; clone size: few; CDR3 DNA: TGTGCCAGCTCACTAACTAGCGGGAATCAGCCCCAGCATTTT; CDR3 protein: CASSLTSGNQPQHF
J gene: TRBJ1-6; D gene: NA; V gene: TRBV7-2; clone size: many; CDR3 DNA: TGTGCCAGCAGCGACAGAAGCTCCTATAATTCACCCCTCCACTTT; CDR3 protein: CASSDRSSYNSPLHF
J gene: TRBJ2-3; D gene: TRBD1; V gene: TRBV14; clone size: many; CDR3 DNA: TGTGCCAGCAGCCAAGGGGTATTCCGGGACAGGGACACAGATACGCAGTATTTT; CDR3 protein: CASSQGVFRDRDTDTQYF
J gene: TRBJ1-2; D gene: NA; V gene: TRBV6-2/TRBV6-3; clone size: NA; CDR3 DNA: TGTGCCAGCAGTCGAGTCCGGGGGATAGATGGCTACACCTTC; CDR3 protein: CASSRVRGIDGYTF
J gene: TRBJ2-3; D gene: NA; V gene: TRBV7-2; clone size: many; CDR3 DNA: TGTGCCAGCAGCTTAGGCGCGGCGACTAGCACAGATACGCAGTATTTT; CDR3 protein: CASSLGAATSTDTQYF
J gene: TRBJ2-7; D gene: NA; V gene: TRBV7-9; clone size: NA; CDR3 DNA: TGTGCCAGCAGCCGTCCGCTAGAGACCTACCACGAGCAGTACTTC; CDR3 protein: CASSRPLETYHEQYF
J gene: TRBJ2-3; D gene: NA; V gene: TRBV19; clone size: NA; CDR3 DNA: TGTGCCAGTAGTCCCAACGGACAGCGAAGCACAGATACGCAGTATTTT; CDR3 protein: CASSPNGQRSTDTQYF
J gene: TRBJ1-2; D gene: NA; V gene: TRBV3-1; clone size: many; CDR3 DNA: TGTGCCAGCAGCCCCCGGGAAGAGAAGAATGGCTACACCTTC; CDR3 protein: CASSPREEKNGYTF
J gene: TRBJ2-1; D gene: NA; V gene: TRBV20-1; clone size: many; CDR3 DNA: TGCAGTGCCCACGGAAGTCGGAGAGGCTACAATGAGCAGTTCTTC; CDR3 protein: CSAHGSRRGYNEQFF